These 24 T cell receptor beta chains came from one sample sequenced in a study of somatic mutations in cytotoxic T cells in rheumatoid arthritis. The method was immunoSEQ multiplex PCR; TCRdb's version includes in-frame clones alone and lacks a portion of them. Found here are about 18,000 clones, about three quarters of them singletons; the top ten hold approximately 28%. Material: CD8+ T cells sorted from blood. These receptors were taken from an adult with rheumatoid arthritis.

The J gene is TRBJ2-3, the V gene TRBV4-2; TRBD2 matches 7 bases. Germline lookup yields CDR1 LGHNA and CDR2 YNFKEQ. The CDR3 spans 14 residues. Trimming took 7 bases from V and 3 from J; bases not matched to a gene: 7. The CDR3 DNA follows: TGTGCCAGCACCTTCAGCGGGGCTACAGATACGCAGTATTTT. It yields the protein CASTFSGATDTQYF.

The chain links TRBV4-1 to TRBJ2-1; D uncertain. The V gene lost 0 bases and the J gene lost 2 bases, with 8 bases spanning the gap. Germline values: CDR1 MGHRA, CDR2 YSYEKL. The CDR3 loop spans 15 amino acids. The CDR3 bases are TGCGCCAGCAGCCAAGAGGCTAGAGCCTACAATGAGCAGTTCTTC. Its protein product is CASSQEARAYNEQFF.

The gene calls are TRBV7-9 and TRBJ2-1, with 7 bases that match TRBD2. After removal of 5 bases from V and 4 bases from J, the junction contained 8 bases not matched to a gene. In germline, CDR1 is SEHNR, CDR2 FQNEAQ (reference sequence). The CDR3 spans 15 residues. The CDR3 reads CASSPRGETYNEQFF. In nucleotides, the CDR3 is TGTGCCAGCAGCCCCCGGGGGGAAACATACAATGAGCAGTTCTTC.

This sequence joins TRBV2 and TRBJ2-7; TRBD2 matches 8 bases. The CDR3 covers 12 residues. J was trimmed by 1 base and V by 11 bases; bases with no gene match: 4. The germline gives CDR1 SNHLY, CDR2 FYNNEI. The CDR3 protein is CAVTSGSYEQYF. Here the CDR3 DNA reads TGTGCCGTTACTAGCGGATCCTACGAGCAGTACTTC.

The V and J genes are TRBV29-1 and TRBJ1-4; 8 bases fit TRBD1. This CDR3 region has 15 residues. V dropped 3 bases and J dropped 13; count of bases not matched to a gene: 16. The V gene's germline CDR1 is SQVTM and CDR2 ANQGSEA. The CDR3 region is CSVETRQGALWGLFF. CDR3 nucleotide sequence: TGCAGCGTTGAGACCCGCCAGGGGGCTCTTTGGGGACTGTTTTTT.

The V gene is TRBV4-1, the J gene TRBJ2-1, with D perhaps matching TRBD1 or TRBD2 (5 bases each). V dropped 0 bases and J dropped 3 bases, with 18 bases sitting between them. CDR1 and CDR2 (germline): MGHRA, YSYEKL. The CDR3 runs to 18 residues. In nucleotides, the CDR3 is TGCGCCAGCAGCCAAGAAGAATCGACCGGGACCATCTACAATGAGCAGTTCTTC. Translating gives CASSQEESTGTIYNEQFF.

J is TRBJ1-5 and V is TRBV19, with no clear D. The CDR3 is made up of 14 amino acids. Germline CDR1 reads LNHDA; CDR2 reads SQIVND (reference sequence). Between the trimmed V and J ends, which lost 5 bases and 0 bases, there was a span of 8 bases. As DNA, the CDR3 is TGTGCCAGTAGTGCGGGGATTAGCAATCAGCCCCAGCATTTT. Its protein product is CASSAGISNQPQHF.

CDR3 coding DNA: TGTGCCAGCAGTCAGGGGAGGGGAGCAACTAATGAAAAACTGTTTTTT. Residues: CASSQGRGATNEKLFF. This sequence joins TRBV11-2 and TRBJ1-4; TRBD1 is a possible D gene (6 bases). V was pared by 6 bases and J by 0 bases, with 14 bases between. This CDR3 region has 16 residues. The V gene's germline CDR1 is SGHAT and CDR2 FQNNGV. Filled out from reference TRBV11-2 and TRBJ1-4, the complete variable domain reads EAGVAQSPRYKIIEKRQSVAFWCNPISGHATLYWYQQILGQGPKLLIQFQNNGVVDDSQLPKDRFSAERLKGVDSTLKIQPAKLEDSAVYLCASSQGRGATNEKLFFGSGTQLSVL.

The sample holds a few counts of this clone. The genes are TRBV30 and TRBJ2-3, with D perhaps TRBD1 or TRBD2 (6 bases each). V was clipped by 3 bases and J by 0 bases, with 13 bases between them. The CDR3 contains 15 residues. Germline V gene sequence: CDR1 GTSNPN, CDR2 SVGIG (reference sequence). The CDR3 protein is CAWSATGTSTDTQYF. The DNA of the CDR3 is TGTGCCTGGAGCGCCACAGGGACTAGCACAGATACGCAGTATTTT.

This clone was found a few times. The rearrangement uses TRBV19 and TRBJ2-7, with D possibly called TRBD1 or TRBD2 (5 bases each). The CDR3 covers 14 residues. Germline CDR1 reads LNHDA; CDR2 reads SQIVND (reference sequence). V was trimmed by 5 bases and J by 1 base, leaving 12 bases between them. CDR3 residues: CASSVLGPSYEQYF. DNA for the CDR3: TGTGCCAGTAGTGTCCTGGGACCTTCCTACGAGCAGTACTTC.

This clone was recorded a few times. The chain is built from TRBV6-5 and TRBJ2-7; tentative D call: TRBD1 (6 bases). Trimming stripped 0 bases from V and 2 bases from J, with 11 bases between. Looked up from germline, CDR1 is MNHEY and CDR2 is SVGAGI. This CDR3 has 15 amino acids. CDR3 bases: TGTGCCAGCAGTTACTCGGGGGCAGGGGCCTACGAGCAGTACTTC. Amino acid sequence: CASSYSGAGAYEQYF.

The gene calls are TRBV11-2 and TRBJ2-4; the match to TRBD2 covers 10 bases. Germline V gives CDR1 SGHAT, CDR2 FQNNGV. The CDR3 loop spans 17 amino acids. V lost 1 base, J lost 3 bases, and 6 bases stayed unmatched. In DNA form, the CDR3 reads TGTGCCAGCAGCTTAGTGGGGGTAGCGGGGGGCAAAAACATTCAGTACTTC. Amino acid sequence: CASSLVGVAGGKNIQYF.

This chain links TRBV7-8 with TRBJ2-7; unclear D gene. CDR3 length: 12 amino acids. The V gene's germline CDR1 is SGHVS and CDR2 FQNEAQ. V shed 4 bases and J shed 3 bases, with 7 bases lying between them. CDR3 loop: CASSSNSYEQYF. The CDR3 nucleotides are TGTGCCAGCAGCTCAAACAGCTACGAGCAGTACTTC.

The CDR3, as DNA: TGTGCCAGTAGACAGTCGAGCTCCTACAATGAGCAGTTCTTC. This codes for CASRQSSSYNEQFF. The V and J genes are TRBV14 and TRBJ2-1; maybe TRBD1 (5 bases). The CDR3 has 14 residues. Trimming stripped 9 bases from V and 0 bases from J, with 12 bases between. Per germline, CDR1 SGHDN and CDR2 FVKESK. Based on the CDR3 plus reference TRBV14 and TRBJ2-1, the full variable domain is EAGVTQFPSHSVIEKGQTVTLRCDPISGHDNLYWYRRVMGKEIKFLLHFVKESKQDESGMPNNRFLAERTGGTYSTLKVQPAELEDSGVYFCASRQSSSYNEQFFGPGTRLTVL.

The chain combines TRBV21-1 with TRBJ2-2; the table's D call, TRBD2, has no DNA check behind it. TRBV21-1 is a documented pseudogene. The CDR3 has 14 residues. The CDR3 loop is CASSIVRGTGELFF. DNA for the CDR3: TGTGCCAGCAGCATCGTTCGAGGCACCGGGGAGCTGTTTTTT.

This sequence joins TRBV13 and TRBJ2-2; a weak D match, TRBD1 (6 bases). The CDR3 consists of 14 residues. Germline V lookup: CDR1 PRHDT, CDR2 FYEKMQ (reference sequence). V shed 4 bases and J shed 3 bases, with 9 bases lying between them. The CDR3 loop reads CASSSGADTGELFF. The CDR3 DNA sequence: TGTGCCAGCAGCTCAGGGGCGGACACCGGGGAGCTGTTTTTT.

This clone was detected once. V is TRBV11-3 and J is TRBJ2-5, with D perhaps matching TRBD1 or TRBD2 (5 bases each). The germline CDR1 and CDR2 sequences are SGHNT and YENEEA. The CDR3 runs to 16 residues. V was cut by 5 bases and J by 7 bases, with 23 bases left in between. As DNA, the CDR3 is TGTGCCAGCAGCCCCACCCCGGACTTCTTTGGGGCGACCCAGTACTTC. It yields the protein CASSPTPDFFGATQYF. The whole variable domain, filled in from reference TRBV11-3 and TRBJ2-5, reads EAGVVQSPRYKIIEKKQPVAFWCNPISGHNTLYWYLQNLGQGPELLIRYENEEAVDDSQLPKDRFSAERLKGVDSTLKIQPAELGDSAVYLCASSPTPDFFGATQYFGPGTRLLVL.

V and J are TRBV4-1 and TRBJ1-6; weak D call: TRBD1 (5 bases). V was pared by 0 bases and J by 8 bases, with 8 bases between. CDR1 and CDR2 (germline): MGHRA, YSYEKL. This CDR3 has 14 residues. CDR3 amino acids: CASSQEEGHSPLHF. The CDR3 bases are TGCGCCAGCAGCCAAGAAGAGGGACATTCACCCCTCCACTTT.

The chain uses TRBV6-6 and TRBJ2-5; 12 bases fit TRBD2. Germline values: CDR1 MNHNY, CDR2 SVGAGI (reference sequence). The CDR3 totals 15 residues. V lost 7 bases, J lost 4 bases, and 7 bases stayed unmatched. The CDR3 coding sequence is TGTGCCAGCACCCCCCTAGCGGGGGGGCGAGAGACCCAGTACTTC. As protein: CASTPLAGGRETQYF.

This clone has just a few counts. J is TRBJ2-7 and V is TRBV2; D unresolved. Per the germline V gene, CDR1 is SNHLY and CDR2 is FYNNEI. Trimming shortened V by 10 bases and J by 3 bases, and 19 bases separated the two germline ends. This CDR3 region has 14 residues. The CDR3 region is CAITWPERSYEQYF. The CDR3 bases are TGTGCCATCACGTGGCCTGAACGGAGCTACGAGCAGTACTTC.

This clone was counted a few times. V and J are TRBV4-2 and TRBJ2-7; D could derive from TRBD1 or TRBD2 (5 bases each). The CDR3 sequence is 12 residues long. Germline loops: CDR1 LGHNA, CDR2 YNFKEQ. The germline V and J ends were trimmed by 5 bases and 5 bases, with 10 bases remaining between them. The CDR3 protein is CASSLGDHEQYF. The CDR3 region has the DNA TGTGCCAGCAGCTTGGGGGACCACGAGCAGTACTTC.

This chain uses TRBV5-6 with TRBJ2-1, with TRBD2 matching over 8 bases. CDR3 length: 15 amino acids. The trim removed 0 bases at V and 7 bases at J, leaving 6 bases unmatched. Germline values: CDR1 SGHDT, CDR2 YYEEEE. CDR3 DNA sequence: TGTGCCAGCAGCTTGGAATGGCGGGAGGCTAATGAGCAGTTCTTC. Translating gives CASSLEWREANEQFF.

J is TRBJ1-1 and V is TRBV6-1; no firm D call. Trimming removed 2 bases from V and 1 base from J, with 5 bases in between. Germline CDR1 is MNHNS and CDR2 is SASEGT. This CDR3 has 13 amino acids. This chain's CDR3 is CASSESENTEAFF. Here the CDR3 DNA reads TGTGCCAGCAGTGAATCGGAGAACACTGAAGCTTTCTTT.

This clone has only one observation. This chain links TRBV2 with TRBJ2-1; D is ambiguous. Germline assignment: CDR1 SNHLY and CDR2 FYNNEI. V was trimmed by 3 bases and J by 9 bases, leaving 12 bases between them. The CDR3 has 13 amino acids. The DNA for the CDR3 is TGTGCCAGCAGTGAGGGTAGCAACAGTGAGCAGTTCTTC. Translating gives CASSEGSNSEQFF.